The entry that follows covers one T cell receptor (beta chain) sequence. Its antigen remains unidentified. General study results and limits: Approximately 14% of tumor Treg sequences matched naive CD4+ cells. Greatest tumor Treg TCR overlap was with tumor naive CD4+ cells.

Cells sorted as Tregs were CD4+, CD25+ and CD127-/low. The CDR3 is made up of 15 amino acids. V lost 1 base, J lost 0 bases, and 9 bases lay in between. TRBV12-4/TRBJ1-2 clonotypes were amplified with adaptor-ligated barcode primers. TCRdb re-called the multiplex PCR reads with MiXCR, one entry per CDR3 protein. The data contain under 1,500 distinct CDR3 sequences, 25% of them singletons. The sample consisted of tumor-infiltrating Tregs sorted from the breast tumor. This receptor was taken from a female donor with breast cancer. The chain carries TRBV12-3 or TRBV12-4 and TRBJ1-2; D unresolved. CDR3 bases: TGTGCCAGCAGTTTAGAGGTTTATCCTAACTATGGCTACACCTTC. Its translation is CASSLEVYPNYGYTF.